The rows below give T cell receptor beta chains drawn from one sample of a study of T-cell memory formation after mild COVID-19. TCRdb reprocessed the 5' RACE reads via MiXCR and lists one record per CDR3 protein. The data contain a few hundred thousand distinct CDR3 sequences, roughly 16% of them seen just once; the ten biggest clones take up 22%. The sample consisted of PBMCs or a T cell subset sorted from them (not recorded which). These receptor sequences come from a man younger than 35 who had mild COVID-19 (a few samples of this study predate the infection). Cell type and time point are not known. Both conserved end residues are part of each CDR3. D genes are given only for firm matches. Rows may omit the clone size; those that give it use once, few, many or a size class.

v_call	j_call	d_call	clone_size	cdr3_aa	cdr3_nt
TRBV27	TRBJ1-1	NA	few	CASGAPRAFF	TGTGCCAGCGGTGCCCCCCGGGCTTTCTTT
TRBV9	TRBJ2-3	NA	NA	CASSAEVEDTQYF	TGTGCCAGCAGCGCAGAGGTAGAAGATACGCAGTATTTT
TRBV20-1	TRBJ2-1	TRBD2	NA	CSVGLAGASSYNEQFF	TGCAGTGTGGGACTAGCGGGGGCCAGCTCCTACAATGAGCAGTTCTTC
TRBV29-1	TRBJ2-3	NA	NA	CSVVTVYAPTDTQYF	TGCAGCGTTGTGACGGTTTATGCTCCCACAGATACGCAGTATTTT
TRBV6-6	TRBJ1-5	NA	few	CASSKQGNQPQHF	TGTGCCAGCAGTAAACAGGGAAATCAGCCCCAGCATTTT
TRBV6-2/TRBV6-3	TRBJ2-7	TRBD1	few	CASGEWDSSYEQYF	TGTGCCAGCGGGGAATGGGACAGCAGCTACGAGCAGTACTTC
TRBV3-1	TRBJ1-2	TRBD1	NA	CASSQRQGGGYTF	TGTGCCAGCAGCCAAAGACAGGGCGGTGGCTACACCTTC
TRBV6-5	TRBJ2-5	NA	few	CASSYGGGWYF	TGTGCCAGCAGTTACGGAGGGGGCTGGTACTTC
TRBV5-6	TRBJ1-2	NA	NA	CASSPSERYGYTF	TGTGCCAGCAGCCCCTCGGAACGCTATGGCTACACCTTC
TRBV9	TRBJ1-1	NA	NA	CASSVEGVSEGGNTEAFF	TGTGCCAGCAGCGTAGAGGGGGTCTCCGAGGGTGGGAACACTGAAGCTTTCTTT
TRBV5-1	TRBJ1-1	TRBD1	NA	CASSRDRANTEAFF	TGCGCCAGCAGCAGAGACAGGGCGAACACTGAAGCTTTCTTT
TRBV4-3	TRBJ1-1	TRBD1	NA	CASSQVGQANTEAFF	TGCGCCAGCAGCCAAGTTGGACAGGCGAACACTGAAGCTTTCTTT
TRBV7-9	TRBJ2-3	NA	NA	CASSLPEGGTSSTDTQYF	TGTGCCAGCAGCTTACCGGAGGGGGGGACCTCTAGCACAGATACGCAGTATTTT
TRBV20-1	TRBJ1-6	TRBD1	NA	CSARDRDSLFYNSPLHF	TGCAGTGCTAGAGATCGGGACAGTCTGTTTTATAATTCACCCCTCCACTTT
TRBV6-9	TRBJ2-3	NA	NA	CASPGTDTQYF	TGTGCCAGCCCGGGAACAGATACGCAGTATTTT
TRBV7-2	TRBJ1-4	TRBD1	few	CASSYRGLDEKLFF	TGTGCCAGCAGTTACAGGGGTTTGGACGAAAAACTGTTTTTT
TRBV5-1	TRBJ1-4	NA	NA	CASSPDRFNEKLFF	TGCGCCAGCAGCCCGGACAGATTTAATGAAAAACTGTTTTTT
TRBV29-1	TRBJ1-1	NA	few	CSVTRMNTEAFF	TGCAGCGTTACGAGGATGAACACTGAAGCTTTCTTT
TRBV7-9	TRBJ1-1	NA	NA	CASSSRVDTEAFF	TGTGCCAGCAGCTCCCGCGTTGACACTGAAGCTTTCTTT
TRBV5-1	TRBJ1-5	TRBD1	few	CASSSTGQSGQPQHF	TGCGCCAGCAGTTCCACGGGACAGTCGGGTCAGCCCCAGCATTTT
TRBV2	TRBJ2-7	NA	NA	CASSEQGNEQYF	TGTGCCAGCAGTGAACAGGGAAACGAGCAGTACTTC
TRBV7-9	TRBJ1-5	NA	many	CATQRIDQPQHF	TGTGCCACCCAAAGGATAGATCAGCCCCAGCATTTT
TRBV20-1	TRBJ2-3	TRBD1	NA	CSASPGRQGASGTDTQYF	TGCAGTGCTAGTCCAGGACGACAGGGGGCGTCTGGCACAGATACGCAGTATTTT
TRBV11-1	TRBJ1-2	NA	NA	CASSPYLANYGYTF	TGTGCCAGCAGCCCGTATCTGGCTAACTATGGCTACACCTTC
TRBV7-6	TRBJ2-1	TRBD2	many	CASSPGTSGGHLLSYNEQFF	TGTGCCAGCAGCCCCGGGACTAGCGGGGGGCACCTGCTGTCCTACAATGAGCAGTTCTTC
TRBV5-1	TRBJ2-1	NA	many	CASSSGLGTQPPYNEQFF	TGCGCCAGCAGCTCCGGACTGGGGACTCAGCCGCCCTACAATGAGCAGTTCTTC
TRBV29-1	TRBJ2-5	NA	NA	CSAATGETQYF	TGCAGCGCCGCCACAGGGGAGACCCAGTACTTC
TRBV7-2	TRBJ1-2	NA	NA	CASSLQNFQGYTF	TGTGCCAGCAGCTTACAGAATTTCCAGGGCTACACCTTC
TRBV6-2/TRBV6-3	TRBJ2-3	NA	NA	CASTRTTSPTDTQYF	TGTGCCAGCACTCGGACTACATCACCCACAGATACGCAGTATTTT
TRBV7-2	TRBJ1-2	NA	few	CASSLGADFYGYTF	TGTGCCAGCAGCTTAGGGGCAGACTTCTATGGCTACACCTTC
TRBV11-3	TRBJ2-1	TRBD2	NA	CASSFSGGAIREQFF	TGTGCCAGCAGCTTTAGCGGGGGGGCCATTCGTGAGCAGTTCTTC
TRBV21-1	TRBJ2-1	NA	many	CASSKEPSLRNEQFF	TGTGCCAGCAGCAAAGAGCCTAGCCTCAGGAATGAGCAGTTCTTC
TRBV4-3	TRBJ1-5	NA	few	CASSQDLAQHQPQHF	TGCGCCAGCAGCCAAGATTTGGCACAGCATCAGCCCCAGCATTTT
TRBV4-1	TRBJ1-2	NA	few	CASSTRGTQPYGYTF	TGCGCCAGCAGCACGCGAGGGACACAGCCCTATGGCTACACCTTC
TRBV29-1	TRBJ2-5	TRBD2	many	CSVEDLHRGDFWHQYF	TGCAGCGTTGAAGATCTCCATCGGGGGGACTTCTGGCACCAGTACTTC
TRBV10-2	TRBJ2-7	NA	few	CASSVGDEQYF	TGCGCCAGCAGTGTCGGGGACGAGCAGTACTTC
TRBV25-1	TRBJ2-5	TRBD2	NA	CASSVATGLAAETQYF	TGTGCCAGCAGTGTGGCGACGGGACTAGCGGCGGAGACCCAGTACTTC
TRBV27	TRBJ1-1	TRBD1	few	CASSFVWTGTDEAFF	TGTGCCAGCAGTTTCGTCTGGACAGGGACCGATGAAGCTTTCTTT
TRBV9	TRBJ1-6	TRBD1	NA	CASSMTGISPLHF	TGTGCCAGCAGCATGACAGGGATCTCACCCCTCCACTTT
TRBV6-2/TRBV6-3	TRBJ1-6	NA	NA	CASSSQRTRGSYNSPLHF	TGTGCCAGCAGCTCTCAACGGACTCGTGGCTCCTATAATTCACCCCTCCACTTT
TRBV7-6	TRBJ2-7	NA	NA	CASSQGGLDEQYF	TGTGCCAGCAGCCAGGGGGGGCTGGACGAGCAGTACTTC
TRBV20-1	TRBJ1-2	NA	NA	CSATDSSYGYTF	TGCAGTGCCACCGACAGCTCCTATGGCTACACCTTC
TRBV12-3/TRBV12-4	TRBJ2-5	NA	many	CASKKDSQETQYF	TGTGCCAGCAAAAAAGACAGCCAAGAGACCCAGTACTTC
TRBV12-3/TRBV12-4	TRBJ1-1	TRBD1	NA	CASSPPFDRVGANTEAFF	TGTGCCAGCAGTCCACCCTTTGACAGGGTGGGGGCGAACACTGAAGCTTTCTTT
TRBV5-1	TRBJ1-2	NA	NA	CASSLVGRGEYGYTF	TGCGCCAGCAGCTTGGTTGGCAGGGGAGAGTATGGCTACACCTTC
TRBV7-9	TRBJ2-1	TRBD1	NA	CASGGTGRTVSYNEQFF	TGTGCCAGCGGGGGGACAGGGCGTACAGTCTCCTACAATGAGCAGTTCTTC
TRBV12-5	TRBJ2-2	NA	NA	CASGLVLRTESTGELFF	TGTGCTAGTGGTTTGGTCCTCCGGACAGAGAGCACCGGGGAGCTGTTTTTT
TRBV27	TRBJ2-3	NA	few	CASSPPRGAPDTQYF	TGTGCCAGCAGTCCCCCTAGGGGGGCACCAGATACGCAGTATTTT
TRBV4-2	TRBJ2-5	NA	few	CASSQENFPTETQYF	TGTGCCAGCAGCCAAGAGAACTTCCCTACGGAGACCCAGTACTTC
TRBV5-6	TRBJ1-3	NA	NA	CASSLKQSADSGNTIYF	TGTGCCAGCAGCTTAAAACAATCGGCAGACTCTGGAAACACCATATATTTT
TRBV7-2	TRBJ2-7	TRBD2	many	CASSLTSGGYEQYF	TGTGCCAGCAGCTTAACTAGCGGGGGTTACGAGCAGTACTTC
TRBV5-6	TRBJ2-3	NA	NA	CASSFQADTQYF	TGTGCCAGCAGCTTCCAAGCCGATACGCAGTATTTT
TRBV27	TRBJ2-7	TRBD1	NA	CASSWGQGAAYEQYF	TGTGCCAGCAGTTGGGGACAGGGGGCGGCCTACGAGCAGTACTTC
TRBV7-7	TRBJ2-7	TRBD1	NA	CASSPRTGFSYEQYF	TGTGCCAGCAGCCCGAGGACAGGGTTCTCCTACGAGCAGTACTTC
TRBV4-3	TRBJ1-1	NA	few	CASSQAAHAGNTEAFF	TGCGCCAGCAGCCAAGCGGCCCACGCGGGGAACACTGAAGCTTTCTTT
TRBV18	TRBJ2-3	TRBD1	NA	CASSPSQGGTDTQYF	TGTGCCAGCTCACCTTCTCAGGGGGGCACAGATACGCAGTATTTT